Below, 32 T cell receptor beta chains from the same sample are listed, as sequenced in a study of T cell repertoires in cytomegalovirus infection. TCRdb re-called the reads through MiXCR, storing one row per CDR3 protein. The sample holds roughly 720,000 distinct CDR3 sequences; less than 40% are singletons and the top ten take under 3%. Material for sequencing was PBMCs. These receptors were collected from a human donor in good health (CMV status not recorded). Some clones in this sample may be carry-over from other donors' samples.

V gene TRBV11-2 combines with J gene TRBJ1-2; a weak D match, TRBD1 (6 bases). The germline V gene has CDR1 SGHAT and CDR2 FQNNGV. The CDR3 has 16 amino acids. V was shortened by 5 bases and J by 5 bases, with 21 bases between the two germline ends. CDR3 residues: CASSARTGLGGYGYTF. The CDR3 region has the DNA TGTGCCAGCAGCGCCCGCACAGGGTTGGGAGGGTATGGCTACACCTTC.

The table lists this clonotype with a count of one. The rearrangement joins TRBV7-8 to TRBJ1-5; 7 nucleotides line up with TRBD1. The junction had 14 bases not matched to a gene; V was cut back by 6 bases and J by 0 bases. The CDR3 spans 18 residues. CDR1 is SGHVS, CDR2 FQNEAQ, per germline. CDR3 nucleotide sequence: TGTGCCAGCAGTTACTCGGCCCCAAACAGGGGTAGCAATCAGCCCCAGCATTTT. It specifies CASSYSAPNRGSNQPQHF.

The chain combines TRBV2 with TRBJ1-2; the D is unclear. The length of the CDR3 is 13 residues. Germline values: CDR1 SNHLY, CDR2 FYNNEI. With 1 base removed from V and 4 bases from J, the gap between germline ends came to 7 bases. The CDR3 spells CASSEDGRYGYTF. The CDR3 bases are TGTGCCAGCAGTGAAGATGGCCGCTATGGCTACACCTTC.

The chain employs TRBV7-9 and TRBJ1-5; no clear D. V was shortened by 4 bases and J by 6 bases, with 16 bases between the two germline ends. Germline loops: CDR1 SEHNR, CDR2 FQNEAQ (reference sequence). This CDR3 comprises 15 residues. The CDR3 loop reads CASSSSREFGQPQHF. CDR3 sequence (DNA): TGTGCCAGCAGCTCCTCTAGGGAGTTCGGTCAGCCCCAGCATTTT.

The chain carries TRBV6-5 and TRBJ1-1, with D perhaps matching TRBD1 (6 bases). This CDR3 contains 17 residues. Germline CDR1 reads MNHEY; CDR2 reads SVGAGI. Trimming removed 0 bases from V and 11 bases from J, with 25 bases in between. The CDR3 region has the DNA TGTGCCAGCAGTTACTCGATACTCCAGGGGCACCCGACTGGGGCTTTCTTT. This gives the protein CASSYSILQGHPTGAFF.

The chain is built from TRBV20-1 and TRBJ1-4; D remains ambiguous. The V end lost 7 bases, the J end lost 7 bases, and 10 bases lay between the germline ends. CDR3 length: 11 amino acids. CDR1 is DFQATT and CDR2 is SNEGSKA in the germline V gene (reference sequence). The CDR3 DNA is TGCAGTGTGATTGTTGGTGAAAAACTGTTTTTT. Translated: CSVIVGEKLFF.

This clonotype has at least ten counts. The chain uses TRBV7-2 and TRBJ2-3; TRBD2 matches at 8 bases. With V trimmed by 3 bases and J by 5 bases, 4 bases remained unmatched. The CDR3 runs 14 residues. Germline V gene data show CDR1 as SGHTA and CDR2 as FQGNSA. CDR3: CASSFETSEDTQYF. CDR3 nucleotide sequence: TGTGCCAGCAGCTTTGAGACTAGCGAAGATACGCAGTATTTT.

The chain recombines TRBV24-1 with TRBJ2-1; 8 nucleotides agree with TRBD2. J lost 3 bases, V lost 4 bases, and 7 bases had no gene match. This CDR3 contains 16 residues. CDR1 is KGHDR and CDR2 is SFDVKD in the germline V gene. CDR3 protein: CATSDTLAGVYNEQFF. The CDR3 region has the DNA TGTGCCACCAGTGACACGCTAGCGGGCGTCTACAATGAGCAGTTCTTC.

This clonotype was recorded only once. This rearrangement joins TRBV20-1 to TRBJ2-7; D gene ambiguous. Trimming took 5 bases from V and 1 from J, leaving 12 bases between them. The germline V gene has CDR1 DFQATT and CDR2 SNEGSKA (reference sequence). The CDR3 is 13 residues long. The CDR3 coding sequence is TGCAGTGCTGATCGGGTTACATCCTACGAGCAGTACTTC. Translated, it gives CSADRVTSYEQYF.

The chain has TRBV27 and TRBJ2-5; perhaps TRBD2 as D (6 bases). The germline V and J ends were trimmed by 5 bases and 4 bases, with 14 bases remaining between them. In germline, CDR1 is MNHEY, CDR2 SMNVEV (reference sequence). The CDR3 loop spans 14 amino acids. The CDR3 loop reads CASSPSMGGETQYF. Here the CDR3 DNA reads TGTGCCAGCAGTCCCTCTATGGGGGGAGAGACCCAGTACTTC.

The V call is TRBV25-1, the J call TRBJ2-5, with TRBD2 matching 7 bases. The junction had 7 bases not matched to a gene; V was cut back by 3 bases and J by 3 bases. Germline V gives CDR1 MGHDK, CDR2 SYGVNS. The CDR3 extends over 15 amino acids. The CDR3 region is CASSDQRGPKETQYF. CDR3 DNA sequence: TGTGCCAGCAGTGACCAGCGGGGTCCCAAAGAGACCCAGTACTTC.

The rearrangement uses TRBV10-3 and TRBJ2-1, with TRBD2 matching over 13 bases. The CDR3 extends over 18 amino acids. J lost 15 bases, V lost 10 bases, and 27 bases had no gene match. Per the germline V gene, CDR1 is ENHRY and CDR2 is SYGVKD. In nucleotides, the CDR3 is TGTGCCAGCAGCTACACTAGCGGGAGGGGTGCGCCCTACAATGAGACGTTCTTC. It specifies CASSYTSGRGAPYNETFF.

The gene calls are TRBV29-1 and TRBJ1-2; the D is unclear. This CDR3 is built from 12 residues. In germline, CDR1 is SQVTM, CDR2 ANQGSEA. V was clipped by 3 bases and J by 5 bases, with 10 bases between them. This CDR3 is CSVDTNGYGYTF. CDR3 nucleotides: TGCAGCGTTGACACTAATGGGTATGGCTACACCTTC. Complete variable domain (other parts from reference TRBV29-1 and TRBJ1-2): SAVISQKPSRDICQRGTSLTIQCQVDSQVTMMFWYRQQPGQSLTLIATANQGSEATYESGFVIDKFPISRPNLTFSTLTVSNMSPEDSSIYLCSVDTNGYGYTFGSGTRLTVV.

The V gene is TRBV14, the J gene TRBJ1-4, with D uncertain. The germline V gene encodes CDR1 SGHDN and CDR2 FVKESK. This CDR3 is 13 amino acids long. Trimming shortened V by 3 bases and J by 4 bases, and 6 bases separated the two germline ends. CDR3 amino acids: CASSHGLNEKLFF. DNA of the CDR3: TGTGCCAGCAGCCACGGACTTAATGAAAAACTGTTTTTT. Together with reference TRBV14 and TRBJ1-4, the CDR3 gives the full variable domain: EAGVTQFPSHSVIEKGQTVTLRCDPISGHDNLYWYRRVMGKEIKFLLHFVKESKQDESGMPNNRFLAERTGGTYSTLKVQPAELEDSGVYFCASSHGLNEKLFFGSGTQLSVL.

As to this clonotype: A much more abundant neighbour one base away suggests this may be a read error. The CDR3 coding sequence is TGTGCCAGCAGCCAACAGATGGCGGGCCTCAGGGCTTTCGATCAGTACTTC. Its translation: CASSQQMAGLRAFDQYF. This sequence joins TRBV7-2 and TRBJ2-7; the D gene could be TRBD1 or TRBD2 (5 bases each). The germline gives CDR1 SGHTA, CDR2 FQGNSA. CDR3 length equals 17 residues. The germline V and J ends were trimmed by 5 bases and 10 bases, with 30 bases remaining between them.

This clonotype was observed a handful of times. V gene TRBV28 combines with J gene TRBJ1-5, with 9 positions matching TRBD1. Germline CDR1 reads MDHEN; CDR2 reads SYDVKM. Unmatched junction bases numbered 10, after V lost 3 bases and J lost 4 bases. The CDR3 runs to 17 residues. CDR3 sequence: CASSFNRGRKHNQPQHF. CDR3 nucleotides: TGTGCCAGCAGTTTTAACAGGGGGCGAAAGCATAATCAGCCCCAGCATTTT.

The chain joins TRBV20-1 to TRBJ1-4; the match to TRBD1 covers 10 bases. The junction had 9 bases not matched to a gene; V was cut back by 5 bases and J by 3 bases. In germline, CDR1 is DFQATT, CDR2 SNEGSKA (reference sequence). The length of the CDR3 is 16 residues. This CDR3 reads CSAARDRGHSNEKLFF. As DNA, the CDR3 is TGCAGTGCTGCCCGCGACAGGGGGCATTCTAATGAAAAACTGTTTTTT.

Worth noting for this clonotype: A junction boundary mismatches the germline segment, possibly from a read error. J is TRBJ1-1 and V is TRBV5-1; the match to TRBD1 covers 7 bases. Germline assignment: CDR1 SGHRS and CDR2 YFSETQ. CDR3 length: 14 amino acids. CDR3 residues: CASSEQGLGTDAFF. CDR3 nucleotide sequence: TGCGCCAGCAGCGAACAGGGGCTTGGCACTGACGCTTTCTTT.

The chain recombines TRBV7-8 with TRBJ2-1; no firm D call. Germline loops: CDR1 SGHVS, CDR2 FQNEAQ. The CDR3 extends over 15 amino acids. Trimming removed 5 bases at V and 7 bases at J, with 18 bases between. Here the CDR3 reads CASSIDRPATNEQFF. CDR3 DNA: TGTGCCAGCAGCATAGACCGCCCGGCAACAAATGAGCAGTTCTTC. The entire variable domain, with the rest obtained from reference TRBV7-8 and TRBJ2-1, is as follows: GAGVSQSPRYKVAKRGQDVALRCDPISGHVSLFWYQQALGQGPEFLTYFQNEAQLDKSGLPSDRFFAERPEGSVSTLKIQRTQQEDSAVYLCASSIDRPATNEQFFGPGTRLTVL.

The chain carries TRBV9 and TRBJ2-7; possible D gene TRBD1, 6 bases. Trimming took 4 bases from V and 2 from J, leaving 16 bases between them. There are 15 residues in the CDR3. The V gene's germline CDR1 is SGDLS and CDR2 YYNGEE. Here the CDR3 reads CASSPQGFPAYEQYF. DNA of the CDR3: TGTGCCAGCAGCCCCCAGGGGTTCCCTGCCTACGAGCAGTACTTC. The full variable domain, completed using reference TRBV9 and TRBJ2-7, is DSGVTQTPKHLITATGQRVTLRCSPRSGDLSVYWYQQSLDQGLQFLIQYYNGEERAKGNILERFSAQQFPDLHSELNLSSLELGDSALYFCASSPQGFPAYEQYFGPGTRLTVT.

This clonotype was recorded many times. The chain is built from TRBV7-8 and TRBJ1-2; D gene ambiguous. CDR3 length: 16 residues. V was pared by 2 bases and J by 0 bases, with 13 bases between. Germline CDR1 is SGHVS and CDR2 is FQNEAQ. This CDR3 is CASSLLGISPNYGYTF. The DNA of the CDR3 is TGTGCCAGCAGCTTACTGGGGATCTCTCCTAACTATGGCTACACCTTC.

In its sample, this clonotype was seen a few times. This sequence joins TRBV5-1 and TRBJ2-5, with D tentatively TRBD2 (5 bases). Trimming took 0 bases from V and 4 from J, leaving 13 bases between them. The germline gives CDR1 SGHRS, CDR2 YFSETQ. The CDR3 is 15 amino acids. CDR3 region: CASSLAVTGIETQYF. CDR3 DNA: TGCGCCAGCAGCTTGGCCGTGACGGGGATAGAGACCCAGTACTTC.

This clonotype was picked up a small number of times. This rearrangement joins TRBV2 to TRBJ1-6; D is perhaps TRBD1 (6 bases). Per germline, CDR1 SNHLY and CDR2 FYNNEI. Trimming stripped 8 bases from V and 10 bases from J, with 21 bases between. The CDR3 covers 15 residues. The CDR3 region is CASWRGAPSMSPLHF. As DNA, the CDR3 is TGTGCCAGCTGGCGGGGGGCCCCTTCAATGTCACCCCTCCACTTT.

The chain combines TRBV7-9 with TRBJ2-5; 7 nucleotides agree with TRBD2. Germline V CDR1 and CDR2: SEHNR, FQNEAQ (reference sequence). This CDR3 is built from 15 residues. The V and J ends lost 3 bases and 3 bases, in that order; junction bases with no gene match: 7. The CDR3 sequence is CASSLGSGSKETQYF. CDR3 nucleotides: TGTGCCAGCAGCTTGGGTAGCGGGTCGAAAGAGACCCAGTACTTC.

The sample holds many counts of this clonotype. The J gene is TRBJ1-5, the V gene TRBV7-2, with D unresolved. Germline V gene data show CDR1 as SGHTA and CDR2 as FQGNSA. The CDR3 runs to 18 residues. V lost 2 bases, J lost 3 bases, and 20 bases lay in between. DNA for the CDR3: TGTGCCAGCAGCTTAATTAGGACGGCAACTCCTTTCAATCAGCCCCAGCATTTT. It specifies CASSLIRTATPFNQPQHF.

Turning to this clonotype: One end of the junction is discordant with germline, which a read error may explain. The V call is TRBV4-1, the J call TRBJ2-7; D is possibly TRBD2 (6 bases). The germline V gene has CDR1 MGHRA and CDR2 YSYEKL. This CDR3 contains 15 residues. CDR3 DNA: TGTGCCAGCAGCCTCCTGACGGGAGTGATACGCGAGCAGTACTTC. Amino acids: CASSLLTGVIREQYF.

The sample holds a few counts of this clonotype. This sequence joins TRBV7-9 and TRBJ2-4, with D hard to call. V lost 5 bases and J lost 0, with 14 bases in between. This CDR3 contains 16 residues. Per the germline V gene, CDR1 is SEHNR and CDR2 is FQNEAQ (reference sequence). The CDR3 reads CASSLLGEIAKNIQYF. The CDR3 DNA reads TGTGCCAGCAGCCTTTTAGGCGAAATAGCCAAAAACATTCAGTACTTC.

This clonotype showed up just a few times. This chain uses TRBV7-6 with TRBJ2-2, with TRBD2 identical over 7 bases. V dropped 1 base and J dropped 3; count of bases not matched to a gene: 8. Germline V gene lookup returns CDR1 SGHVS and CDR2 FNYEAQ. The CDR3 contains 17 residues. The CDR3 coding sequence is TGTGCCAGCAGCTTAGGGGGTGCGGGAGCGGACACCGGGGAGCTGTTTTTT. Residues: CASSLGGAGADTGELFF.

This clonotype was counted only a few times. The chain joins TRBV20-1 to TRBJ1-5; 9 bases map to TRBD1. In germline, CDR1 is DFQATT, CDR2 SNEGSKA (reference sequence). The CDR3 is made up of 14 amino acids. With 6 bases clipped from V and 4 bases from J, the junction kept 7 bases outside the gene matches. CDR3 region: CSADTGGLNQPQHF. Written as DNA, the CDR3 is TGCAGTGCAGATACAGGGGGCTTAAATCAGCCCCAGCATTTT.

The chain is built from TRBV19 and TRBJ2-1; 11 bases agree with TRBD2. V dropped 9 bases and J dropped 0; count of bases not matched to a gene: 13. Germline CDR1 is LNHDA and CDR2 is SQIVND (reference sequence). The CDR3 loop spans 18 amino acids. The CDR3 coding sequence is TGTGCCAGCGCCGCGCTAGCGGGGGGTCAGAGCTCCTACAATGAGCAGTTCTTC. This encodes CASAALAGGQSSYNEQFF.

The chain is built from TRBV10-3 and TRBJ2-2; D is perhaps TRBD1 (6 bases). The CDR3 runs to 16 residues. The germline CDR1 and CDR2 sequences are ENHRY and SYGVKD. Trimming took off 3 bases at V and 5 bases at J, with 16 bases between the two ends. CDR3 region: CAISDVRGRGTGELFF. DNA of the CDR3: TGTGCCATCAGTGACGTCAGGGGCAGGGGAACCGGGGAGCTGTTTTTT.

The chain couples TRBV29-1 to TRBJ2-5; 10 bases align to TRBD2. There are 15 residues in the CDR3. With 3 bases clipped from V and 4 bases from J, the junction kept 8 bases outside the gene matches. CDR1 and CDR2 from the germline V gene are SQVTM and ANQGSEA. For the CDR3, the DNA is TGCAGCGTTGACGCGTCTAGCGGGAGTAGAGAGACCCAGTACTTC. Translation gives CSVDASSGSRETQYF.